This passage covers 30 T cell receptor beta chains from one sample sequenced in a study of CD4 T cells in relation to SARS-CoV-2 and coronaviruses. Their antigens remain unidentified. TCRdb's copy holds only in-frame clones and misses some; the assay was immunoSEQ multiplex PCR. The sample records 30,000 to 45,000 clones, approximately 80% being singletons. The specimen was memory CD4+ T cells from PBMCs, cultured in vitro. All receptors come from an adult with COVID-19.

V and J are TRBV14 and TRBJ2-6, with no clear D. Trimming shortened V by 3 bases and J by 8 bases, and 5 bases separated the two germline ends. Germline CDR1 SGHDN, CDR2 FVKESK. This CDR3 is 12 amino acids long. For the CDR3, the DNA is TGTGCCAGCAGCCAGGGTCCCAACGTCCTGACTTTC. It is translated as CASSQGPNVLTF.

The chain employs TRBV2 and TRBJ2-1, with 8 bases fitting TRBD2. The germline gives CDR1 SNHLY, CDR2 FYNNEI. The J segment lost 6 bases and the V segment lost 6 bases, leaving 4 bases of the junction unmatched. The CDR3 runs 13 residues. CDR3 DNA: TGTGCCAGCAGCCTAGCGGGTCGCAATGAGCAGTTCTTC. Its protein is CASSLAGRNEQFF.

The rearrangement links TRBV5-3 to TRBJ1-6; 7 positions match TRBD1. TRBV5-3 is given ORF status, its function remaining uncertain. The length of the CDR3 is 15 residues. J was trimmed by 7 bases and V by 1 base; bases with no gene match: 5. Here the CDR3 DNA reads TGTGCCAGAAGCTTGCCATGCAGGGGGAATTCACCCCTCCACTTT. Its protein product is CARSLPCRGNSPLHF.

The rearrangement joins TRBV2 to TRBJ1-2, with unresolved D. The CDR3 has 13 residues. V lost 6 bases to trimming and J lost 0 bases, with 8 bases between them. The germline gives CDR1 SNHLY, CDR2 FYNNEI. The CDR3 spells CASRGTANYGYTF. In DNA form, the CDR3 reads TGTGCCAGCAGAGGTACCGCTAACTATGGCTACACCTTC. The whole variable domain, remainder taken from reference TRBV2 and TRBJ1-2, is EPEVTQTPSHQVTQMGQEVILRCVPISNHLYFYWYRQILGQKVEFLVSFYNNEISEKSEIFDDQFSVERPDGSNFTLKIRSTKLEDSAMYFCASRGTANYGYTFGSGTRLTVV.

The sample holds a few counts of this clone. The V and J genes are TRBV6-1 and TRBJ2-4; 7 bases are a match to TRBD1. CDR3 length equals 18 residues. With 4 bases clipped from V and 2 bases from J, the junction kept 14 bases outside the gene matches. The germline V gene has CDR1 MNHNS and CDR2 SASEGT. The CDR3 coding sequence is TGTGCCAGCAGTGGGAGATTGGGACAGAACTTATCCAAAAACATTCAGTACTTC. Its protein product is CASSGRLGQNLSKNIQYF.

A few counts support this clone. This chain uses TRBV2 with TRBJ1-2, with D uncertain. The CDR3 covers 11 residues. Germline CDR1 is SNHLY and CDR2 is FYNNEI. The germline V and J ends were trimmed by 7 bases and 3 bases, with 6 bases remaining between them. This CDR3 is CASTPDYGYTF. The CDR3 bases are TGTGCCAGCACCCCGGACTATGGCTACACCTTC.

The chain's CDR3 is CASSITTGTVSTVQYF. DNA for the CDR3: TGTGCCAGTAGTATTACCACCGGGACAGTGTCGACCGTGCAGTACTTC. The chain carries TRBV19 and TRBJ2-7; 7 positions agree with TRBD1. Germline V gene lookup returns CDR1 LNHDA and CDR2 SQIVND (reference sequence). The CDR3 has 16 residues. With 3 bases clipped from V and 9 bases from J, the junction kept 17 bases outside the gene matches.

This clone was detected only a few times. This rearrangement joins TRBV4-1 to TRBJ1-6, with 10 bases matching TRBD1. The germline CDR1 and CDR2 sequences are MGHRA and YSYEKL. The CDR3 is 15 amino acids. V lost 1 base to trimming and J lost 9 bases; unmatched junction nucleotides: 3. CDR3 region: CASSQADRGFSPLHF. DNA for the CDR3: TGCGCCAGCAGCCAAGCGGACAGGGGGTTTTCACCCCTCCACTTT.

The genes are TRBV18 and TRBJ2-1; 7 positions match TRBD1. CDR3 size: 14 residues. Losses at the gene ends were 3 bases for V and 7 bases for J; bases not matched to a gene: 6. Looked up from germline, CDR1 is KGHSH and CDR2 is LQKENI. Here the CDR3 reads CASSPGAGGNEQFF. The CDR3 coding sequence is TGTGCCAGCTCACCGGGGGCAGGGGGAAATGAGCAGTTCTTC. The full variable domain, completed using reference TRBV18 and TRBJ2-1, is NAGVMQNPRHLVRRRGQEARLRCSPMKGHSHVYWYRQLPEEGLKFMVYLQKENIIDESGMPKERFSAEFPKEGPSILRIQQVVRGDSAAYFCASSPGAGGNEQFFGPGTRLTVL.

The chain has TRBV7-9 and TRBJ2-5, with 8 bases that match TRBD2. CDR3 length: 15 amino acids. After removal of 5 bases from V and 1 base from J, the junction contained 6 bases not matched to a gene. Germline V gives CDR1 SEHNR, CDR2 FQNEAQ (reference sequence). The CDR3 spells CASSDPGTSQETQYF. DNA for the CDR3: TGTGCCAGCAGCGACCCAGGGACTAGCCAAGAGACCCAGTACTTC.

This chain joins TRBV5-1 and TRBJ2-5; the D gene is possibly TRBD2 (5 bases). Between the trimmed V and J ends, which lost 2 bases and 4 bases, there was a span of 12 bases. The CDR3 extends over 14 amino acids. Germline assignment: CDR1 SGHRS and CDR2 YFSETQ. CDR3 sequence reads: CASSFLGSRETQYF. In nucleotides, the CDR3 is TGCGCCAGCAGCTTTTTAGGGAGCCGAGAGACCCAGTACTTC.

The rearrangement links TRBV11-2 to TRBJ2-7; D might be TRBD2 (5 bases). This CDR3 has 13 amino acids. V dropped 5 bases and J dropped 9 bases, with 17 bases sitting between them. Germline-derived CDR1 and CDR2 are SGHAT and FQNNGV. The CDR3 DNA reads as TGTGCCAGCAGCCGCGTGAGGGCTACGGGGCAGTACTTC. Translating it yields CASSRVRATGQYF.

The chain has TRBV28 and TRBJ2-7; 14 nucleotides line up with TRBD2. From germline, CDR1 is MDHEN and CDR2 SYDVKM. The CDR3 spans 16 residues. The V gene end was trimmed by 5 bases and the J gene end by 7 bases; junction bases not matched to a gene: 10. The CDR3 DNA reads as TGTGCCAGCAGTCAGAATGGACTAGCGGGAGGAGGGGAGCAGTACTTC. Its protein is CASSQNGLAGGGEQYF. The variable domain in full, completed from reference TRBV28 and TRBJ2-7, reads DVKVTQSSRYLVKRTGEKVFLECVQDMDHENMFWYRQDPGLGLRLIYFSYDVKMKEKGDIPEGYSVSREKKERFSLILESASTNQTSMYLCASSQNGLAGGGEQYFGPGTRLTVT.

The chain has TRBV6-6 and TRBJ1-5; TRBD1 matches at 10 bases. The CDR3 contains 16 residues. Germline CDR1 reads MNHNY; CDR2 reads SVGAGI (reference sequence). V shed 6 bases and J 6 bases; nucleotides not matched to a gene: 11. CDR3: CASRGGVTGGGQPQHF. Written as DNA, the CDR3 is TGTGCCAGCAGGGGGGGTGTGACAGGGGGCGGTCAGCCCCAGCATTTT.

This clone was counted a single time. This rearrangement joins TRBV2 to TRBJ2-3; D unclear. Germline V gene sequence: CDR1 SNHLY, CDR2 FYNNEI. Trimming pared 0 bases from V and 1 base from J, leaving 8 bases between. The CDR3 consists of 15 residues. Written as DNA, the CDR3 is TGTGCCAGCAGTGAAGCGCTTTGGGGCACAGATACGCAGTATTTT. Amino acid sequence: CASSEALWGTDTQYF.

V usage is TRBV2 and J usage is TRBJ2-7; the D is unclear. CDR3 length: 15 amino acids. Germline CDR1 is SNHLY and CDR2 is FYNNEI. Between the trimmed V and J ends, which lost 2 bases and 0 bases, there was a span of 11 bases. The CDR3 region has the DNA TGTGCCAGCAGTGAATGGGCTTACAGCTCCTACGAGCAGTACTTC. Translating it yields CASSEWAYSSYEQYF.

V is TRBV11-2 and J is TRBJ2-1; D ambiguous. The CDR3 totals 12 residues. Between the trimmed V and J ends, which lost 0 bases and 10 bases, there was a span of 7 bases. Germline CDR1 SGHAT, CDR2 FQNNGV. CDR3 residues: CASSLDQEEQFF. The DNA of the CDR3 is TGTGCCAGCAGCTTAGATCAAGAGGAGCAGTTCTTC.

The chain is built from TRBV2 and TRBJ2-4; D gene uncertain. CDR1 and CDR2 from the germline V gene are SNHLY and FYNNEI. The CDR3 has 15 amino acids. Trimming cost V 4 bases and J 1 base, with 11 bases left between them. CDR3 region: CASSGSLPAKNIQYF. As DNA, the CDR3 is TGTGCCAGCAGTGGGTCTTTGCCGGCCAAAAACATTCAGTACTTC.

The chain is built from TRBV9 and TRBJ2-3; 8 bases align to TRBD1. The germline CDR1 and CDR2 sequences are SGDLS and YYNGEE. V gave up 0 bases and J gave up 2 bases; unmatched junction bases: 5. CDR3 size: 16 residues. The CDR3, as DNA: TGTGCCAGCAGCGTAGTCAGGGACAGGATCACAGATACGCAGTATTTT. It translates to CASSVVRDRITDTQYF.

This clone is a singleton in its sample. V is TRBV19 and J is TRBJ2-1, with D tentatively TRBD1 (6 bases). Germline CDR1 and CDR2: LNHDA and SQIVND (reference sequence). Trimming shortened V by 3 bases and J by 4 bases, and 13 bases separated the two germline ends. The length of the CDR3 is 15 residues. The CDR3 region is CASSIRGLVYNEQFF. The CDR3 DNA sequence: TGTGCCAGTAGTATCAGGGGCCTAGTATACAATGAGCAGTTCTTC.

This clone was counted a few times. The CDR3 loop reads CASSQATYQETQYF. The CDR3 DNA reads as TGTGCCAGCAGCCAAGCAACGTACCAAGAGACCCAGTACTTC. V is TRBV14 and J is TRBJ2-5; D remains ambiguous. The CDR3 totals 14 residues. Between the trimmed V and J ends, which lost 1 base and 0 bases, there was a span of 6 bases. Germline V gene data show CDR1 as SGHDN and CDR2 as FVKESK.

The chain employs TRBV19 and TRBJ2-7; 7 positions agree with TRBD1. The germline V gene has CDR1 LNHDA and CDR2 SQIVND (reference sequence). Trimming at V came to 8 bases and at J to 5 bases, leaving 9 bases not matched to a gene. The CDR3 spans 13 residues. The CDR3 loop is CASLNRDSNEQYF. The CDR3 bases are TGTGCCAGTCTAAACCGGGACAGCAACGAGCAGTACTTC.

The chain is built from TRBV7-2 and TRBJ2-7, with 11 bases lining up with TRBD1. The CDR3 sequence is 15 residues long. Germline V CDR1 and CDR2: SGHTA, FQGNSA. Germline trimming cut 4 bases from V and 2 bases from J; bases unmatched to any gene: 4. The CDR3 is CASSWRTGGAYEQYF. CDR3 DNA sequence: TGTGCCAGCAGCTGGAGGACAGGGGGCGCCTACGAGCAGTACTTC. The full variable domain, in which reference TRBV7-2 and TRBJ2-7 provide the parts outside the CDR3, is GAGVSQSPSNKVTEKGKDVELRCDPISGHTALYWYRQSLGQGLEFLIYFQGNSAPDKSGLPSDRFSAERTGGSVSTLTIQRTQQEDSAVYLCASSWRTGGAYEQYFGPGTRLTVT.

This clone was found a few times. The chain joins TRBV6-5 to TRBJ1-1; D gene unclear. Trimming removed 0 bases from V and 1 base from J, with 6 bases in between. The germline V gene has CDR1 MNHEY and CDR2 SVGAGI. The CDR3 extends over 14 amino acids. The CDR3 DNA reads TGTGCCAGCAGTTACTCGGCTGGGAACACTGAAGCTTTCTTT. Protein: CASSYSAGNTEAFF.

The chain carries TRBV19 and TRBJ1-6; no definite D call. The CDR3 is made up of 17 amino acids. Germline CDR1 LNHDA, CDR2 SQIVND (reference sequence). Trimming removed 9 bases from V and 3 bases from J, with 21 bases in between. This chain's CDR3 is CASSRVGALLYNSPLHF. The CDR3 nucleotides are TGTGCCAGCTCCCGAGTGGGAGCCCTCCTCTATAATTCACCCCTCCACTTT. The full variable domain, in which reference TRBV19 and TRBJ1-6 provide the parts outside the CDR3, is DGGITQSPKYLFRKEGQNVTLSCEQNLNHDAMYWYRQDPGQGLRLIYYSQIVNDFQKGDIAEGYSVSREKKESFPLTVTSAQKNPTAFYLCASSRVGALLYNSPLHFGNGTRLTVT.

This sequence joins TRBV29-1 and TRBJ1-1, with 7 bases aligning to TRBD1. Germline loops: CDR1 SQVTM, CDR2 ANQGSEA. V shed 8 bases and J 4 bases; nucleotides not matched to a gene: 7. The CDR3 extends over 12 amino acids. In DNA, the CDR3 is TGCAGCACCTTGAACAGGGGCACTGAAGCTTTCTTT. Residues: CSTLNRGTEAFF.

This clone was recorded only once. The CDR3 DNA reads as TGCAGCGTTGAAGGGAACGATGAGCAGTTCTTC. Its translation: CSVEGNDEQFF. This chain connects TRBV29-1 to TRBJ2-1; D uncertain. V shed 1 base and J shed 8 bases, with 6 bases lying between them. The length of the CDR3 is 11 residues. Per the germline V gene, CDR1 is SQVTM and CDR2 is ANQGSEA.

J is TRBJ2-6 and V is TRBV9; D gene unclear. The germline V gene has CDR1 SGDLS and CDR2 YYNGEE. The CDR3 extends over 14 amino acids. Trimming took off 3 bases at V and 4 bases at J, with 8 bases between the two ends. The CDR3 DNA reads as TGTGCCAGCAGCGAGACGCTGGGGGCCAACGTCCTGACTTTC. This sequence encodes CASSETLGANVLTF.

The chain has TRBV5-6 and TRBJ2-1, with 13 bases matching TRBD2. The length of the CDR3 is 15 residues. The V and J ends lost 4 bases and 6 bases, in that order; junction bases with no gene match: 4. CDR1 is SGHDT and CDR2 is YYEEEE in the germline V gene. This CDR3 reads CASSLGLAGVNEQFF. The CDR3 DNA reads as TGTGCCAGCAGCCTCGGACTAGCGGGAGTCAATGAGCAGTTCTTC.

V and J are TRBV7-8 and TRBJ2-1, with unresolved D. Trimming removed 1 base at V and 0 bases at J, with 4 bases between. This CDR3 has 14 residues. Germline V CDR1 and CDR2: SGHVS, FQNEAQ. The CDR3 spells CASSLETSYNEQFF. CDR3 nucleotide sequence: TGTGCCAGCAGCTTAGAGACCTCCTACAATGAGCAGTTCTTC.